This note documents a single T cell receptor (beta chain) sequence. Its antigen is unidentified. These data are taken from a study of vaccination effects on CD4 cells after COVID-19. The protocol was immunoSEQ multiplex PCR, while the TCRdb copy is restricted to in-frame clones and leaves out a portion. This sample carries about 30,000 clones, roughly 80% of them seen once, and the ten largest clones take over 4.5%. Findings and caveats of the study: Common cold coronaviruses were cross-recognized by only 1 of 255 vaccine-induced clones in healthy vaccinees.

V shed 8 bases, J shed 1 base, and the junction held 4 bases outside the gene matches. CDR1 SQVTM and CDR2 ANQGSEA come from the germline V gene. The CDR3 runs to 14 residues. Antigen-specific CD4+ T cells were expanded (with viral peptide pools) by the ViraFEST assay ahead of sequencing. Following a roughly 11-day culture, CD4+ T cells were purified. The cohort was immunized with two doses of either the BNT162b2 or mRNA-1273 vaccine. Vaccine recipients lacked prior SARS-CoV-2 infection and had negative nucleocapsid antibodies. Some 2.1 million PBMC per well received around 9.3 IU/ml IL-2 and roughly 10 ug/ml peptides in culture. Researchers swapped half the medium for IL-2 medium on both days 3 and 7.

Specimen: CD4+ T cells from PBMCs cultured with SARS-CoV-2 spike peptides, collected after COVID-19 vaccination. This TCR derives from a human donor who received a COVID-19 vaccine. Some clones in this sample may be carry-over from other donors' samples. The chain is built from TRBV29-1 and TRBJ2-3, with TRBD2 matching 12 bases. CDR3 sequence (DNA): TGCAGCACTAGCGGGGGGCAAGGCACAGATACGCAGTATTTT. Protein product: CSTSGGQGTDTQYF.